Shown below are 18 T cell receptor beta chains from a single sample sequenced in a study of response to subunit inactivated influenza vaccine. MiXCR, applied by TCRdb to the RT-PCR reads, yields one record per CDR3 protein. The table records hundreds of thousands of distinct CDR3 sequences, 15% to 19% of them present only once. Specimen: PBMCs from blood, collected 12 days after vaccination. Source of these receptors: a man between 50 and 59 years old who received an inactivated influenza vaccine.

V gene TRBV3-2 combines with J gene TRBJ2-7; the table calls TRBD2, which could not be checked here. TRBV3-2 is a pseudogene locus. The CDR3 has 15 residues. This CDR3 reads CASSSTSGIRYEQYF. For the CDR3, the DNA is TGTGCCAGCAGCTCAACTAGCGGGATACGCTACGAGCAGTACTTC.

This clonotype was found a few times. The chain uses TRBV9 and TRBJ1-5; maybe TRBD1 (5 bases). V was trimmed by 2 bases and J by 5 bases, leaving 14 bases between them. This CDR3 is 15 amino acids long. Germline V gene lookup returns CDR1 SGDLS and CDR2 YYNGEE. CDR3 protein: CASSVGQGFHQPQHF. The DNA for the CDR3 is TGTGCCAGCAGCGTGGGGCAGGGCTTCCATCAGCCCCAGCATTTT.

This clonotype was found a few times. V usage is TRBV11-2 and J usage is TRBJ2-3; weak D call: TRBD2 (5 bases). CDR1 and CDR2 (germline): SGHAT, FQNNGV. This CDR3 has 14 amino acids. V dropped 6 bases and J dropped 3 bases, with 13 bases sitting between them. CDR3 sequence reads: CASRLTGKTDTQYF. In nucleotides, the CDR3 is TGTGCCAGCAGGCTTACGGGGAAGACAGATACGCAGTATTTT.

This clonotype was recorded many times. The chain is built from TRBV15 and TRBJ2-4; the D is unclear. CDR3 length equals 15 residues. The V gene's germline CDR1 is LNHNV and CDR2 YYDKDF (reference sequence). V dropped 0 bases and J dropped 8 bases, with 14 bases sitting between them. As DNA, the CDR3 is TGTGCCACCAGCAGAGATTTGGCTAGTCGGGACATTCAGTACTTC. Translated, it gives CATSRDLASRDIQYF.

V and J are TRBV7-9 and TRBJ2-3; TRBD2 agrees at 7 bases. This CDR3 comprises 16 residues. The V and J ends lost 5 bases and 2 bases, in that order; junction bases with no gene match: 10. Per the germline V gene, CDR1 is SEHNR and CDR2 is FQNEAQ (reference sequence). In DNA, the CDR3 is TGTGCCAGCAGCCCTAGTCCGGCGGGGGTCACAGATACGCAGTATTTT. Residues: CASSPSPAGVTDTQYF. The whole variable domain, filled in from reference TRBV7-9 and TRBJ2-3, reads DTGVSQNPRHKITKRGQNVTFRCDPISEHNRLYWYRQTLGQGPEFLTYFQNEAQLEKSRLLSDRFSAERPKGSFSTLEIQRTEQGDSAMYLCASSPSPAGVTDTQYFGPGTRLTVL.

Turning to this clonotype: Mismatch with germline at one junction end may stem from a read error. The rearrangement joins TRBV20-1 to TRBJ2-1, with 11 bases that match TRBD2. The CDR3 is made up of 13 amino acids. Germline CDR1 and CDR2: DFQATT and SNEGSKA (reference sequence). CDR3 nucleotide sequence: TGCAGTACTAGCGGGGGCTCCTACAATGAGCAGTTCTTC. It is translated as CSTSGGSYNEQFF.

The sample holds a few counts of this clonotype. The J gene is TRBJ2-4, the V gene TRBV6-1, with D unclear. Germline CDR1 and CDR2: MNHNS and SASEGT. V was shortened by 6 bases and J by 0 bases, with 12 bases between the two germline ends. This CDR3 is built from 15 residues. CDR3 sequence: CASSSGRVAKNIQYF. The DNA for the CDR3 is TGTGCCAGCAGCTCGGGCCGAGTAGCCAAAAACATTCAGTACTTC.

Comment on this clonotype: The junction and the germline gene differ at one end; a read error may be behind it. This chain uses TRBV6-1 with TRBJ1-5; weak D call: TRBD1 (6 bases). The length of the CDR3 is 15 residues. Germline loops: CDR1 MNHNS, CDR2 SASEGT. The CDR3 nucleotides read TGTGCCATCAGTCCCGACCGGGGGCGGAATCAGCCCCAGCATTTT. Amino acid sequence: CAISPDRGRNQPQHF.

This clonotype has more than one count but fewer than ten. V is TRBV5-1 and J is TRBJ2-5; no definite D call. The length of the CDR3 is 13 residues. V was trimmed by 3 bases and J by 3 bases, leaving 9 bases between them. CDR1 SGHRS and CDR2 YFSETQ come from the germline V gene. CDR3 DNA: TGCGCCAGCAGCTCCGTGGTGGAAGAGACCCAGTACTTC. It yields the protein CASSSVVEETQYF. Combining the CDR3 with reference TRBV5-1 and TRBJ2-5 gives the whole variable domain KAGVTQTPRYLIKTRGQQVTLSCSPISGHRSVSWYQQTPGQGLQFLFEYFSETQRNKGNFPGRFSGRQFSNSRSEMNVSTLELGDSALYLCASSSVVEETQYFGPGTRLLVL.

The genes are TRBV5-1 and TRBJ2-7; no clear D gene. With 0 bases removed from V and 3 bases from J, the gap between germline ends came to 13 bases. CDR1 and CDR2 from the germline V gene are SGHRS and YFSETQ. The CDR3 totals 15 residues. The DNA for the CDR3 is TGCGCCAGCAGCTTGGCCGCGGATAGAGGCTACGAGCAGTACTTC. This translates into CASSLAADRGYEQYF.

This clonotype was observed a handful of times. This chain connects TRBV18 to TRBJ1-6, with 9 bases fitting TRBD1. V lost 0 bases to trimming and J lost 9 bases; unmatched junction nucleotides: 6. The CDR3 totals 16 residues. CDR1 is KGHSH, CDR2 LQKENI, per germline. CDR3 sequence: CASSPPSGQGSSPLHF. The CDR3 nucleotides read TGTGCCAGCTCACCACCATCGGGACAGGGAAGTTCACCCCTCCACTTT. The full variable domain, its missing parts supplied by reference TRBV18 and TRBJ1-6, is NAGVMQNPRHLVRRRGQEARLRCSPMKGHSHVYWYRQLPEEGLKFMVYLQKENIIDESGMPKERFSAEFPKEGPSILRIQQVVRGDSAAYFCASSPPSGQGSSPLHFGNGTRLTVT.

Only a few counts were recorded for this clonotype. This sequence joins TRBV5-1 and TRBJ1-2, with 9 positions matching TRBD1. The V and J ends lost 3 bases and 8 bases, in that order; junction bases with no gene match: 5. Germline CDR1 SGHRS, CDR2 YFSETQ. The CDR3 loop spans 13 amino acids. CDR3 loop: CASSSGQGNGYTF. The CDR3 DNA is TGCGCCAGCAGCTCGGGACAGGGTAACGGCTACACCTTC.

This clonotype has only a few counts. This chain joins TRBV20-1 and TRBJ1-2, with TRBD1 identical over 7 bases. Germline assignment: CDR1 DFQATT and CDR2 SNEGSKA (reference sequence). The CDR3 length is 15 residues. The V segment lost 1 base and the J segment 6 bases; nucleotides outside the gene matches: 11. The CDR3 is CSARVFQGEPNGYTF. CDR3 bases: TGCAGTGCTAGAGTATTCCAGGGGGAGCCGAATGGCTACACCTTC.

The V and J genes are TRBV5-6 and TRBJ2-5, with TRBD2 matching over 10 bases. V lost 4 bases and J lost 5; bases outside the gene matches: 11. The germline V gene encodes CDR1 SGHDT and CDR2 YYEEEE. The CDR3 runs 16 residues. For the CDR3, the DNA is TGTGCCAGCAGCCCACAGCGGGAGGGTTATGGGGAGACCCAGTACTTC. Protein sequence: CASSPQREGYGETQYF.

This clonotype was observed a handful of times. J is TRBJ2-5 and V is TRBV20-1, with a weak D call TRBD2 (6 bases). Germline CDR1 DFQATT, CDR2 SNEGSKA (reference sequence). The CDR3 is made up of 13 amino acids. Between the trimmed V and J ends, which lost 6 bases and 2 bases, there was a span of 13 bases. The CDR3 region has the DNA TGCAGTGCCCCCTCGGAGGGGCAAGAGACCCAGTACTTC. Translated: CSAPSEGQETQYF.

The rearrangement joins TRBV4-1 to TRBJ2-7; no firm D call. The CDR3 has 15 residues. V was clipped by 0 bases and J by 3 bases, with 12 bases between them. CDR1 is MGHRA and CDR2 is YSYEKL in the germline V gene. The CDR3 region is CASSQDRTDNYEQYF. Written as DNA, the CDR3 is TGCGCCAGCAGCCAAGATAGGACGGATAACTACGAGCAGTACTTC.

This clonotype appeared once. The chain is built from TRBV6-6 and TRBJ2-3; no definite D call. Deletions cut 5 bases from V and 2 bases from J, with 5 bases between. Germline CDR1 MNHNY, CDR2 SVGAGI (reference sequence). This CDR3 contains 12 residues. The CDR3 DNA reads TGTGCCAGCAGTCGATTCACAGATACGCAGTATTTT. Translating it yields CASSRFTDTQYF.

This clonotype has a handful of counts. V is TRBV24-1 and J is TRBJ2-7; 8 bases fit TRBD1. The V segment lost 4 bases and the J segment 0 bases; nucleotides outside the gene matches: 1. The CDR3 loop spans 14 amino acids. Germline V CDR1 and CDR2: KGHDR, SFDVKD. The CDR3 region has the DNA TGTGCCACCAGTGAAGGGACAGGCTCCTACGAGCAGTACTTC. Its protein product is CATSEGTGSYEQYF.